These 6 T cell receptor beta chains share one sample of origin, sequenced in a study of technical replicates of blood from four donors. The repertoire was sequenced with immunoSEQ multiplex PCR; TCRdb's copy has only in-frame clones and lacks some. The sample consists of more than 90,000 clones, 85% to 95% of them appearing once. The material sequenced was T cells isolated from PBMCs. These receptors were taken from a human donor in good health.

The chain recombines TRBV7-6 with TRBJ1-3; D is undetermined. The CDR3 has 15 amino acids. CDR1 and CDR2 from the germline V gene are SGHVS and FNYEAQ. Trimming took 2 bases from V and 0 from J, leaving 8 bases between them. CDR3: CASSLSATSGNTIYF. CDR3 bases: TGTGCCAGCAGCTTATCAGCGACCTCTGGAAACACCATATATTTT.

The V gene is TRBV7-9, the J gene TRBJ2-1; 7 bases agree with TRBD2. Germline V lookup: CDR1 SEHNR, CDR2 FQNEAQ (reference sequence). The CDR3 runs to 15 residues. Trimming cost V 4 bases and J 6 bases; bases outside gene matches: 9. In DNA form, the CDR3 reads TGTGCCAGCAGCTCGGGCGGGAGCCGCCCCAATGAGCAGTTCTTC. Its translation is CASSSGGSRPNEQFF.

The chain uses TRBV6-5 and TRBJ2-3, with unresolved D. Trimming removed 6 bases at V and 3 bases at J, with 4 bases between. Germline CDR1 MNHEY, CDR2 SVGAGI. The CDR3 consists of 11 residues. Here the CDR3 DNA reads TGTGCCAGCAGCCGGACAGATACGCAGTATTTT. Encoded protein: CASSRTDTQYF.

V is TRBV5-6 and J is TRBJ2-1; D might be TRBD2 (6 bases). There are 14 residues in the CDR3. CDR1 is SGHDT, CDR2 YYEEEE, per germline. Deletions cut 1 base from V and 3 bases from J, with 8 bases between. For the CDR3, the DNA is TGTGCCAGCAGCTTGCTTAGCGGCTACAATGAGCAGTTCTTC. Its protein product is CASSLLSGYNEQFF.

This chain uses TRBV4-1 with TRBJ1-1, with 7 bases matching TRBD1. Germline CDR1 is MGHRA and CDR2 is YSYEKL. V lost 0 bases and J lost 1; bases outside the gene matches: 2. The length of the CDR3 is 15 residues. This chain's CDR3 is CASSQDRGKNTEAFF. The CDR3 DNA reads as TGCGCCAGCAGCCAAGACAGGGGGAAGAACACTGAAGCTTTCTTT.

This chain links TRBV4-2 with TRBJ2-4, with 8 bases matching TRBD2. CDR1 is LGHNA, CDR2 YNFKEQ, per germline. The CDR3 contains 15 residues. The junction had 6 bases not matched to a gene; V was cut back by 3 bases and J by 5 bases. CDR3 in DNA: TGTGCCAGCAGCCATACTTGGGGACTAGAAAACATTCAGTACTTC. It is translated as CASSHTWGLENIQYF.